These 18 T cell receptor beta chains were sequenced from one sample in a study of blood T cell repertoires in COVID-19. Produced via immunoSEQ multiplex PCR; TCRdb's table is partial and in-frame only. The sample shows 20,000 to 30,000 clones, around 88% of them seen only once. Specimen: peripheral blood. The receptors here all came from a man in his 70s with acute or convalescent COVID-19.

The V and J genes are TRBV19 and TRBJ2-7; 9 bases agree with TRBD2. V lost 7 bases and J lost 2; bases outside the gene matches: 12. The germline CDR1 and CDR2 sequences are LNHDA and SQIVND (reference sequence). There are 16 residues in the CDR3. This CDR3 reads CASTNGRASGTYEQYF. The CDR3 DNA sequence: TGTGCCAGTACCAACGGTCGGGCTAGCGGGACCTACGAGCAGTACTTC.

V and J are TRBV27 and TRBJ1-4, with no clear D. Germline values: CDR1 MNHEY, CDR2 SMNVEV (reference sequence). The CDR3 extends over 15 amino acids. The V end lost 5 bases, the J end lost 0 bases, and 10 bases lay between the germline ends. The CDR3 reads CASSPSVATNEKLFF. The CDR3 DNA follows: TGTGCCAGCAGTCCCTCAGTTGCAACTAATGAAAAACTGTTTTTT.

The chain has TRBV27 and TRBJ2-6; unclear D gene. The CDR3 has 17 residues. V was trimmed by 5 bases and J by 0 bases, leaving 14 bases between them. Germline CDR1 MNHEY, CDR2 SMNVEV (reference sequence). The CDR3 DNA sequence: TGTGCCAGCAGTCTCTATCCTAGGCTCTCTGGGGCCAACGTCCTGACTTTC. This sequence encodes CASSLYPRLSGANVLTF.

This chain joins TRBV7-2 and TRBJ2-2; TRBD2 agrees at 13 bases. The junction had 4 bases not matched to a gene; V was cut back by 7 bases and J by 5 bases. Germline loops: CDR1 SGHTA, CDR2 FQGNSA. The CDR3 spans 15 residues. CDR3 amino acids: CASNPGLAGTGELFF. DNA for the CDR3: TGTGCCAGCAACCCGGGACTAGCGGGAACCGGGGAGCTGTTTTTT.

DNA for the CDR3: TGTGCCACCAGTGACCCCACAGGGGTGGCGTACGAGCAGTACTTC. Its translation: CATSDPTGVAYEQYF. The chain has TRBV24-1 and TRBJ2-7, with TRBD1 identical over 7 bases. The J segment lost 4 bases and the V segment lost 4 bases, leaving 9 bases of the junction unmatched. From germline, CDR1 is KGHDR and CDR2 SFDVKD. The CDR3 consists of 15 residues.

This chain links TRBV6-5 with TRBJ1-5; 7 nucleotides agree with TRBD1. Germline assignment: CDR1 MNHEY and CDR2 SVGAGI. The CDR3 is 15 residues long. V gave up 0 bases and J gave up 5 bases; unmatched junction bases: 4. The CDR3 bases are TGTGCCAGCAGTTACTCGTACAGGGGAGATCAGCCCCAGCATTTT. Translation: CASSYSYRGDQPQHF.

The gene calls are TRBV28 and TRBJ1-2; TRBD1 matches 9 bases. The CDR3 runs to 18 residues. With 7 bases clipped from V and 2 bases from J, the junction kept 17 bases outside the gene matches. From germline, CDR1 is MDHEN and CDR2 SYDVKM. DNA of the CDR3: TGTGCCAGCAATTCAGAGGGACAGGGAGCATGGTCGAACTATGGCTACACCTTC. Amino acids: CASNSEGQGAWSNYGYTF.

This clone has a single count. The gene calls are TRBV4-2 and TRBJ2-7, with D possibly TRBD2 on 6 matching bases. The germline CDR1 and CDR2 sequences are LGHNA and YNFKEQ. The CDR3 spans 16 residues. V gave up 0 bases and J gave up 2 bases, with 14 bases separating them. DNA for the CDR3: TGTGCCAGCAGCCAAGAGGGGGGACTGATAACCTACGAGCAGTACTTC. Its translation: CASSQEGGLITYEQYF.

The CDR3 coding sequence is TGTGCCAGCAGCCGAACAGGGGTTCAGTACAATGAGCAGTTCTTC. Its translation is CASSRTGVQYNEQFF. The V and J genes are TRBV13 and TRBJ2-1, with 7 bases aligning to TRBD1. CDR1 PRHDT and CDR2 FYEKMQ come from the germline V gene (reference sequence). The CDR3 runs to 15 residues. The V and J ends lost 5 bases and 4 bases, in that order; junction bases with no gene match: 8.

The chain has TRBV27 and TRBJ1-1, with a weak D call TRBD1 (6 bases). Germline values: CDR1 MNHEY, CDR2 SMNVEV (reference sequence). This CDR3 spans 16 amino acids. With 7 bases removed from V and 4 bases from J, the gap between germline ends came to 22 bases. In nucleotides, the CDR3 is TGTGCCAGCAACCCGACACAGGGTGGGTTACTCACTGAAGCTTTCTTT. This codes for CASNPTQGGLLTEAFF.

CDR3 loop: CASSLQGQGGETQYF. DNA of the CDR3: TGTGCCAGCAGCCTCCAAGGGCAGGGTGGGGAGACCCAGTACTTC. The chain combines TRBV2 with TRBJ2-5, with a tentative D call TRBD1 (5 bases). V lost 6 bases to trimming and J lost 5 bases, with 19 bases between them. Germline CDR1 and CDR2: SNHLY and FYNNEI. The CDR3 extends over 15 amino acids.

The rearrangement uses TRBV9 and TRBJ2-2, with 10 bases identical to TRBD2. The CDR3 sequence is 17 residues long. Germline V gives CDR1 SGDLS, CDR2 YYNGEE. After removal of 7 bases from V and 5 bases from J, the junction contained 14 bases not matched to a gene. CDR3 amino acids: CASHALAGGVGTGELFF. The CDR3 nucleotides read TGTGCCAGCCACGCCTTAGCGGGAGGCGTGGGGACCGGGGAGCTGTTTTTT.

This clone is a singleton in its sample. This chain's CDR3 is CASSSGGSMDEQYF. CDR3 bases: TGTGCCAGCAGCTCCGGAGGGTCCATGGACGAGCAGTACTTC. The genes are TRBV5-4 and TRBJ2-7, with D perhaps matching TRBD2 (6 bases). CDR3 length equals 14 residues. Germline V lookup: CDR1 SGHNT, CDR2 YYREEE (reference sequence). The germline V and J ends were trimmed by 3 bases and 5 bases, with 15 bases remaining between them. Based on the CDR3 plus reference TRBV5-4 and TRBJ2-7, the full variable domain is ETGVTQSPTHLIKTRGQQVTLRCSSQSGHNTVSWYQQALGQGPQFIFQYYREEENGRGNFPPRFSGLQFPNYSSELNVNALELDDSALYLCASSSGGSMDEQYFGPGTRLTVT.

This chain connects TRBV27 to TRBJ2-3; 10 bases are a match to TRBD1. The ends lost 5 bases at V and 5 bases at J; junction bases unmatched: 4. The CDR3 contains 14 residues. In germline, CDR1 is MNHEY, CDR2 SMNVEV (reference sequence). The DNA for the CDR3 is TGTGCCAGCAGTGACAGGGGGCATGGAGATACGCAGTATTTT. Protein product: CASSDRGHGDTQYF.

J is TRBJ2-7 and V is TRBV7-8, with a weak D call TRBD2 (5 bases). There are 12 residues in the CDR3. Germline CDR1 is SGHVS and CDR2 is FQNEAQ. Between the trimmed V and J ends, which lost 5 bases and 2 bases, there was a span of 7 bases. This CDR3 is CASSPGAYEQYF. In DNA form, the CDR3 reads TGTGCCAGCAGCCCCGGGGCCTACGAGCAGTACTTC.

The chain carries TRBV18 and TRBJ1-1; D unclear. CDR1 and CDR2 from the germline V gene are KGHSH and LQKENI. The CDR3 consists of 15 residues. Trimming took off 2 bases at V and 2 bases at J, with 12 bases between the two ends. CDR3 coding DNA: TGTGCCAGCTCACCAGCGGTAGGAGGAAACACTGAAGCTTTCTTT. It yields the protein CASSPAVGGNTEAFF. Full variable domain (rest looked up from reference TRBV18 and TRBJ1-1): NAGVMQNPRHLVRRRGQEARLRCSPMKGHSHVYWYRQLPEEGLKFMVYLQKENIIDESGMPKERFSAEFPKEGPSILRIQQVVRGDSAAYFCASSPAVGGNTEAFFGQGTRLTVV.

This clone was seen a handful of times. The rearrangement links TRBV3-1 (or the pseudogene TRBV3-2) to TRBJ1-2; a possible D gene is TRBD1 (6 bases). This CDR3 region has 13 residues. The germline CDR1 and CDR2 sequences are LGHDT and YNNKEL (reference sequence). The V gene lost 7 bases and the J gene lost 7 bases, with 16 bases spanning the gap. The CDR3 is CASKQGGPGGYTF. CDR3 coding DNA: TGTGCCAGCAAACAGGGCGGTCCGGGTGGCTACACCTTC.

The chain uses TRBV4-1 and TRBJ2-7; D perhaps matches TRBD1 (8 bases). The CDR3 runs to 16 residues. V was pared by 1 base and J by 3 bases, with 16 bases between. CDR1 and CDR2 (germline): MGHRA, YSYEKL. The CDR3 reads CASSQAEQGGLYEQYF. CDR3 DNA sequence: TGCGCCAGCAGCCAAGCCGAACAGGGGGGGCTCTACGAGCAGTACTTC.